These T cell receptor beta chains were read from a single sample in a study of control samples from healthy donors and cancer patients. Only in-frame clones appear in the TCRdb table, and some are missing; sequencing was by immunoSEQ multiplex PCR. Among over 100,000 clones, under 95% were seen once, and the ten largest hold about 2.5%. The sequenced sample was blood. The origin of the receptors is a woman in her late teens or twenties in good health. Both conserved end residues are part of each CDR3. The D gene is left open where the match is weak. The size entry is marked missing in some rows and otherwise reads once, few, many or a size class.

abundance: .; d_gene: .; v_gene: TRBV5-1; j_gene: TRBJ2-1; len: 15; CDR3aa: CASSSDASSYNEQFF; CDR3nt: TGCGCCAGCAGCTCGGACGCGAGCTCCTACAATGAGCAGTTCTTC
abundance: .; d_gene: TRBD1; v_gene: TRBV19; j_gene: TRBJ1-4; len: 15; CDR3aa: CASSNRTGWGEKLFF; CDR3nt: TGTGCCAGTAGTAACCGGACAGGGTGGGGTGAAAAACTGTTTTTT
abundance: once; d_gene: .; v_gene: TRBV30; j_gene: TRBJ1-2; len: 16; CDR3aa: CAWSYYLNEPGGGYTF; CDR3nt: TGTGCCTGGAGTTATTATTTGAACGAACCGGGGGGGGGCTACACCTTC
abundance: .; d_gene: .; v_gene: TRBV7-9; j_gene: TRBJ1-1; len: 14; CDR3aa: CASSLAQGYTEAFF; CDR3nt: TGTGCCAGCAGCTTAGCCCAGGGGTACACTGAAGCTTTCTTT
abundance: .; d_gene: .; v_gene: TRBV6-5; j_gene: TRBJ2-1; len: 15; CDR3aa: CASTADFSSYNEQFF; CDR3nt: TGTGCCAGCACTGCGGACTTCAGCTCCTACAATGAGCAGTTCTTC
abundance: .; d_gene: .; v_gene: TRBV30; j_gene: TRBJ1-1; len: 13; CDR3aa: CAWSESGNTEAFF; CDR3nt: TGTGCCTGGAGCGAAAGTGGGAACACTGAAGCTTTCTTT
abundance: .; d_gene: .; v_gene: TRBV6-6; j_gene: TRBJ1-3; len: 14; CDR3aa: CASRRRGSGNTIYF; CDR3nt: TGTGCCAGCAGGCGGCGGGGCTCTGGAAACACCATATATTTT
abundance: few; d_gene: .; v_gene: TRBV7-9; j_gene: TRBJ2-7; len: 14; CDR3aa: CASSYSGPTYEQYF; CDR3nt: TGTGCCAGCAGCTACAGCGGGCCGACCTACGAGCAGTACTTC
abundance: .; d_gene: .; v_gene: TRBV6-4; j_gene: TRBJ1-1; len: 13; CDR3aa: CASSVAGNTEAFF; CDR3nt: TGTGCCAGCAGCGTAGCGGGGAACACTGAAGCTTTCTTT
abundance: once; d_gene: .; v_gene: TRBV7-8; j_gene: TRBJ1-2; len: 18; CDR3aa: CASSLVRLGTENNYGYTF; CDR3nt: TGTGCCAGCAGCTTAGTACGGTTAGGGACCGAAAATAACTATGGCTACACCTTC
abundance: .; d_gene: .; v_gene: TRBV28; j_gene: TRBJ2-7; len: 13; CDR3aa: CASSFINSREWYF; CDR3nt: TGTGCCAGCAGTTTCATAAACTCGAGAGAATGGTACTTC
abundance: few; d_gene: .; v_gene: TRBV27; j_gene: TRBJ2-7; len: 15; CDR3aa: CASWTSDRPIYEQYF; CDR3nt: TGTGCCAGCTGGACATCCGACAGGCCGATCTACGAGCAGTACTTC
abundance: .; d_gene: TRBD1; v_gene: TRBV12-3/TRBV12-4; j_gene: TRBJ1-1; len: 13; CDR3aa: CASSYDRGLRSFF; CDR3nt: TGTGCCAGCAGTTACGACAGGGGGCTGAGGTCTTTCTTT
abundance: .; d_gene: .; v_gene: TRBV6-6; j_gene: TRBJ2-7; len: 11; CDR3aa: CASSTGYEQYF; CDR3nt: TGTGCCAGCAGTACAGGTTACGAGCAGTACTTC
abundance: .; d_gene: TRBD2; v_gene: TRBV24-1; j_gene: TRBJ2-5; len: 16; CDR3aa: CATSDPLAGDLETQYF; CDR3nt: TGTGCCACCAGTGACCCACTAGCGGGGGACTTAGAGACCCAGTACTTC
abundance: .; d_gene: .; v_gene: TRBV14; j_gene: TRBJ1-2; len: 13; CDR3aa: CASSQGRFYGYTF; CDR3nt: TGTGCCAGCAGCCAAGGACGCTTCTATGGCTACACCTTC
abundance: .; d_gene: .; v_gene: TRBV11-2; j_gene: TRBJ2-3; len: 14; CDR3aa: CASSSGGVTDTQYF; CDR3nt: TGTGCCAGCAGCTCAGGGGGGGTCACAGATACGCAGTATTTT
abundance: .; d_gene: .; v_gene: TRBV3-1/TRBV3-2; j_gene: TRBJ2-5; len: 14; CDR3aa: CASSLGRRQETQYF; CDR3nt: TGTGCCAGCAGCCTCGGACGTCGTCAAGAGACCCAGTACTTC
abundance: .; d_gene: TRBD1; v_gene: TRBV28; j_gene: TRBJ1-4; len: 16; CDR3aa: CASSSFGQGDGEKLFF; CDR3nt: TGTGCCAGCAGTTCCTTTGGACAGGGGGACGGTGAAAAACTGTTTTTT
abundance: .; d_gene: TRBD1; v_gene: TRBV4-3; j_gene: TRBJ1-2; len: 18; CDR3aa: CASSRTYRGREFHYGYTF; CDR3nt: TGCGCCAGCAGCCGAACCTACAGGGGGCGTGAGTTCCACTATGGCTACACCTTC
abundance: .; d_gene: TRBD1; v_gene: TRBV6-5; j_gene: TRBJ1-2; len: 12; CDR3aa: CASTEGARGYTF; CDR3nt: TGTGCCAGCACCGAGGGGGCGCGAGGCTACACCTTC
abundance: .; d_gene: TRBD1; v_gene: TRBV28; j_gene: TRBJ1-5; len: 14; CDR3aa: CASSHSGGRQPQHF; CDR3nt: TGTGCCAGCAGTCACTCAGGGGGCCGGCAGCCCCAGCATTTT
abundance: .; d_gene: TRBD1; v_gene: TRBV11-2; j_gene: TRBJ2-3; len: 15; CDR3aa: CASSRTGQGTDTQYF; CDR3nt: TGTGCCAGCAGCCGGACAGGGCAGGGCACAGATACGCAGTATTTT
abundance: .; d_gene: .; v_gene: TRBV29-1; j_gene: TRBJ2-5; len: 12; CDR3aa: CSVHQQEQTQYF; CDR3nt: TGCAGCGTTCACCAACAGGAACAGACCCAGTACTTC
abundance: .; d_gene: TRBD1; v_gene: TRBV6-5; j_gene: TRBJ1-2; len: 14; CDR3aa: CASRLPGQSYGYTF; CDR3nt: TGTGCCAGCAGGCTACCGGGACAGAGCTATGGCTACACCTTC